This T cell receptor beta chain derives from a study of long-term antiretroviral therapy in people with HIV. The germline V gene has CDR1 MNHEY and CDR2 SVGAGI. V was cut by 5 bases and J by 9 bases, with 11 bases left in between. There are 12 residues in the CDR3. Version v3.0 of the immunoSEQ assay was performed at survey level. TCRdb keeps only in-frame clones here, not all; method: immunoSEQ multiplex PCR. The sample has tens of thousands of clones, 85% seen once. This clone was seen only once. Sequencing used unsorted PBMCs, obtained 4.8 to 5 years after starting antiretroviral therapy. The chain is built from TRBV6-5 and TRBJ2-1; D might be TRBD2 (6 bases). The receptor was isolated from a man aged 35-49 years with HIV. The CDR3 coding sequence is TGTGCCAGCAGTCCCCGGGGAGGTGAGCAGTTCTTC. Encoded protein: CASSPRGGEQFF.